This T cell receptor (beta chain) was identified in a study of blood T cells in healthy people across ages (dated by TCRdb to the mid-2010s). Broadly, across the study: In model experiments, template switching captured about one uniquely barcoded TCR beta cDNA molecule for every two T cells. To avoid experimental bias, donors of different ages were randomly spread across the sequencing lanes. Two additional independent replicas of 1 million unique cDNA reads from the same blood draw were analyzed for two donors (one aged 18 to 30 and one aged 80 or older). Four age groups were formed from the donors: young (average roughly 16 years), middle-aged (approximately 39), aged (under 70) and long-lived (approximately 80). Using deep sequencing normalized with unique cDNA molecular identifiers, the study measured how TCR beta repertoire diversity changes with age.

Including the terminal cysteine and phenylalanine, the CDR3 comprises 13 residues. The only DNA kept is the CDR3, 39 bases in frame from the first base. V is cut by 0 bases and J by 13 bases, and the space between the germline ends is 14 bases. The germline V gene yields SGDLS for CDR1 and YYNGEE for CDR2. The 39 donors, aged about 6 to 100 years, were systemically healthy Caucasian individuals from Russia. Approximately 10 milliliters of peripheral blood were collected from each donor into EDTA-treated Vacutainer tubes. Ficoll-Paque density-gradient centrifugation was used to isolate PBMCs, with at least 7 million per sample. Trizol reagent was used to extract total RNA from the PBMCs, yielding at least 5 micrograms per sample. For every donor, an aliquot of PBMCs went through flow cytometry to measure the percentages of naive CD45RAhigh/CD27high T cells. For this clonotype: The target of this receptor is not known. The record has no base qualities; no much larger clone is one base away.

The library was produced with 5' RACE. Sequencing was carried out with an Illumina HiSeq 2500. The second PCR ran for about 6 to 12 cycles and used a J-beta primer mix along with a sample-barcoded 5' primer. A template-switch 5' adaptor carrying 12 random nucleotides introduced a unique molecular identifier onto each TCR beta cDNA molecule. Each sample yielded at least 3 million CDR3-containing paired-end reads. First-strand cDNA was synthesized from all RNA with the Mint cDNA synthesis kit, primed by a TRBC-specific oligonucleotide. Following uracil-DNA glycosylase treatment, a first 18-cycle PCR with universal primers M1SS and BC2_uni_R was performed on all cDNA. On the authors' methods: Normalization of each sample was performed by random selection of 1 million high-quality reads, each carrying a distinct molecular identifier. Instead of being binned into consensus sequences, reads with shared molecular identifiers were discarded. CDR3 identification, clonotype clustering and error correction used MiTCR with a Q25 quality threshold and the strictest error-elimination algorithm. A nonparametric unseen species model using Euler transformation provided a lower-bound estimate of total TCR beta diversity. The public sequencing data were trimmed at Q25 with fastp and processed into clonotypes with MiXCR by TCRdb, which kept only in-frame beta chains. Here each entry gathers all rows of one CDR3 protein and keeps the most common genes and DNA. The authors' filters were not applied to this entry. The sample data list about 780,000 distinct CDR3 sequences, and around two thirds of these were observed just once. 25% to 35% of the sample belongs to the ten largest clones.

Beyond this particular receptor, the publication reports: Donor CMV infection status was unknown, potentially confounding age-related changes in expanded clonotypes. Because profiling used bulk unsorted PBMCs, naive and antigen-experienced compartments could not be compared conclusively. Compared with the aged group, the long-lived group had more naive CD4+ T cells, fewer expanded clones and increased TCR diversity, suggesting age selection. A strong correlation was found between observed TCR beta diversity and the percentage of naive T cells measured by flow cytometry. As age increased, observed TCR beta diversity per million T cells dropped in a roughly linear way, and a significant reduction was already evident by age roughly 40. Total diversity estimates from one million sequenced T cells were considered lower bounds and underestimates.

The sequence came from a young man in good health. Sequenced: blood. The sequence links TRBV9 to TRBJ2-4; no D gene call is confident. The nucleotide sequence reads TGTGCCAGCAGCGTAGACCAGGAGCCGAAGCAGTACTTC. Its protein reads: CASSVDQEPKQYF.